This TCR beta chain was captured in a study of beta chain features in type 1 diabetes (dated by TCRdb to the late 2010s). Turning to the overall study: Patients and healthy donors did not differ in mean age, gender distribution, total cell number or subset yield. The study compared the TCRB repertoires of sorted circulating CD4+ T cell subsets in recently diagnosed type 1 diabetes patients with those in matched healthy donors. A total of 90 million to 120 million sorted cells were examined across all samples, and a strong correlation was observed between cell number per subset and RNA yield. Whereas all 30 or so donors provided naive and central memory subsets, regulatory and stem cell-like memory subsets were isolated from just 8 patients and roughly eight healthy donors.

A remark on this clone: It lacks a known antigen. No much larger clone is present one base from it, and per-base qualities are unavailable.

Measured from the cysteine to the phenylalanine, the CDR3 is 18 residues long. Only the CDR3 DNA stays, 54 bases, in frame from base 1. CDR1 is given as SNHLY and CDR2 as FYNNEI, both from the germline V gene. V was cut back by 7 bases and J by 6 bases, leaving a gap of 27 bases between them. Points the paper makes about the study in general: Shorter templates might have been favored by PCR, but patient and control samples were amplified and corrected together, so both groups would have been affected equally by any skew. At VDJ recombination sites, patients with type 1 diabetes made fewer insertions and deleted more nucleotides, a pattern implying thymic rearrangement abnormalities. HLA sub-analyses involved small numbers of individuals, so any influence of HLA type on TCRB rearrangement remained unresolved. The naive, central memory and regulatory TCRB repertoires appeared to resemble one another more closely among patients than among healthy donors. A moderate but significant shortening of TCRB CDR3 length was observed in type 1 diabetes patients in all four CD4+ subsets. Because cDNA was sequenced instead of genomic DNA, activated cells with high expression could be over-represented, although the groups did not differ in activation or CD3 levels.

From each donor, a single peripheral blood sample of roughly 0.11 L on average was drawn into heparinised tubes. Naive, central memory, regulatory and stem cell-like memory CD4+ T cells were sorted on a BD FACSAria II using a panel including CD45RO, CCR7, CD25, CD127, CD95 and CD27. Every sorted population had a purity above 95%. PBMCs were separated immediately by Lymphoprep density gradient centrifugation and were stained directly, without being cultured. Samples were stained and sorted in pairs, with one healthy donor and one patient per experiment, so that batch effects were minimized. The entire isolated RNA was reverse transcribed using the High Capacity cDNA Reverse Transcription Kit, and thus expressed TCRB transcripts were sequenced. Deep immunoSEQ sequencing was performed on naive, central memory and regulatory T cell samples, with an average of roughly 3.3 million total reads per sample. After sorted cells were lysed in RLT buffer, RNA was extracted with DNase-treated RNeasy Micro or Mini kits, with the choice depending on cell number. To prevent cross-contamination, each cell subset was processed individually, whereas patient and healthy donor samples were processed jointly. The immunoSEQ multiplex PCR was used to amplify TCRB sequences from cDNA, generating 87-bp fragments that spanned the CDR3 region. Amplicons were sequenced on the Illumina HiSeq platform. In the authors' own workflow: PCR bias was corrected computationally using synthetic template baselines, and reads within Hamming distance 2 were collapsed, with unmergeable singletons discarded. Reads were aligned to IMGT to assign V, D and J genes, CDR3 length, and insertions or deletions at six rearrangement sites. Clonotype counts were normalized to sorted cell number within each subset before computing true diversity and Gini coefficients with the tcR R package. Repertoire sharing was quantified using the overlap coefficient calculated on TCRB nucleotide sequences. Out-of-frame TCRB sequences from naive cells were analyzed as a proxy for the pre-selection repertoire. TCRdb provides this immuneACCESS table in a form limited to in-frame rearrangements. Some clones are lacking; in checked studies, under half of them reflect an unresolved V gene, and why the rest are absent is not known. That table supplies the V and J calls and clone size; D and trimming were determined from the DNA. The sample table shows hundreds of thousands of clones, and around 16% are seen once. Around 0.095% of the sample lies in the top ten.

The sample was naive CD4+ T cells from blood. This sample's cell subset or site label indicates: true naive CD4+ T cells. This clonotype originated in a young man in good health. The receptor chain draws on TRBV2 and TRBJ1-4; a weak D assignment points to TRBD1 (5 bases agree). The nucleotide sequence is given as TGTGCCAGCAAGTTGTCCCGGACATTTTCGAGTGATGATGAAAAACTGTTTTTT. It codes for CASKLSRTFSSDDEKLFF.